The clone carrying this T cell receptor (beta chain) was seen repeatedly, ten times or more. Exclusion criteria comprised uncontrolled infection, other autoimmune disease, pregnancy or lactation. It was RNA transcripts that yielded the amplified TCR beta CDR3 regions. The HTBI primer set was used in a first-round RT-PCR of the TCR CDR3. TCRdb re-analysed the multiplex PCR reads in MiXCR, keeping a single row per CDR3 protein. The sample carries around 700,000 distinct CDR3 sequences, roughly a sixth recorded once. The CDR3 consists of 13 residues. V lost 10 bases to trimming and J lost 5 bases, with 18 bases between them. Germline CDR1 KGHSH, CDR2 LQKENI. This entry is derived from a study of T cells in Graves' hyperthyroidism and ophthalmopathy.

The chain carries TRBV18 and TRBJ2-7; D is perhaps TRBD2 (6 bases). The TCR originated in a woman aged 45 to 65 with Graves' hyperthyroidism that later progressed to Graves' ophthalmopathy. The sample comprised blood. Here the CDR3 reads CATRGGGTHEQYF. The CDR3 DNA is TGTGCCACCCGCGGTGGAGGGACCCACGAGCAGTACTTC.